These 15 T cell receptor beta chains were all obtained from the same sample, sequenced in a study of cytomegalovirus exposure and HLA in healthy donors. PCR was performed using 60 Vbeta and 13 Jbeta primers. Repertoires were generated with immunoSEQ multiplex PCR, while TCRdb's copy carries only in-frame clones and drops some. The data show about 100,000 clones, roughly three quarters seen once. Sequenced input: PBMCs. Every receptor here comes from a woman aged 60-75 years in good health and CMV-seronegative.

V usage is TRBV5-6 and J usage is TRBJ1-1; D is perhaps TRBD1 (6 bases). Germline V gene data show CDR1 as SGHDT and CDR2 as YYEEEE. Trimming stripped 5 bases from V and 0 bases from J, with 11 bases between. The CDR3 is 14 amino acids. CDR3: CASSYGTLNTEAFF. DNA of the CDR3: TGTGCCAGCAGTTACGGGACACTGAACACTGAAGCTTTCTTT.

V gene TRBV29-1 combines with J gene TRBJ1-1; D might be TRBD1 (5 bases). This CDR3 has 14 residues. CDR1 and CDR2 (germline): SQVTM, ANQGSEA. With 1 base removed from V and 1 base from J, the gap between germline ends came to 10 bases. The chain's CDR3 is CSVEGRGKNTEAFF. DNA for the CDR3: TGCAGCGTTGAAGGTCGGGGGAAGAACACTGAAGCTTTCTTT.

The chain employs TRBV29-1 and TRBJ2-7; 9 bases agree with TRBD2. Trimming cost V 1 base and J 1 base; bases outside gene matches: 2. From germline, CDR1 is SQVTM and CDR2 ANQGSEA. The CDR3 runs 14 residues. The CDR3 DNA follows: TGCAGCGTTGAAGGGCTAGCGGGATCCTACGAGCAGTACTTC. This codes for CSVEGLAGSYEQYF.

This chain uses TRBV6-1 with TRBJ1-2; D might be TRBD1 (5 bases). The CDR3 has 14 amino acids. Germline-derived CDR1 and CDR2 are MNHNS and SASEGT. The ends were cut back, 0 bases at V and 7 bases at J, with 12 bases in the middle. The CDR3, as DNA: TGTGCCAGCAGTGAAGCGCCCAGACAGTCTGGCTACACCTTC. Translated, it gives CASSEAPRQSGYTF.

With respect to this clone: This specimen includes other DNA sequences encoding the same CDR3. This sequence joins TRBV18 and TRBJ2-6; D is ambiguous. The CDR3 length is 14 residues. The germline V gene has CDR1 KGHSH and CDR2 LQKENI. Trimming pared 3 bases from V and 1 base from J, leaving 4 bases between. CDR3: CASSPSSGANVLTF. The CDR3 bases are TGTGCCAGCTCACCCTCTTCTGGGGCCAACGTCCTGACTTTC.

V is TRBV7-8 and J is TRBJ1-2; D might be TRBD1 (6 bases). Germline V gene lookup returns CDR1 SGHVS and CDR2 FQNEAQ. V shed 2 bases and J shed 1 base, with 17 bases lying between them. The CDR3 extends over 17 amino acids. The CDR3 loop reads CASSLFPSRGLNYGYTF. The CDR3 bases are TGTGCCAGCAGCTTATTCCCGAGCAGGGGCCTTAACTATGGCTACACCTTC.

This chain links TRBV7-2 with TRBJ2-5, with TRBD1 matching 7 bases. V shed 7 bases and J 2 bases; nucleotides not matched to a gene: 7. The CDR3 is 14 residues long. In germline, CDR1 is SGHTA, CDR2 FQGNSA. CDR3 in DNA: TGTGCCAGCACCTCCGGGACAGTGCAAGAGACCCAGTACTTC. Its protein product is CASTSGTVQETQYF.

This chain connects TRBV29-1 to TRBJ2-7, with D perhaps TRBD2 (5 bases). V lost 4 bases and J 7 bases, leaving 14 bases between the germline ends. The CDR3 is made up of 12 amino acids. The germline V gene has CDR1 SQVTM and CDR2 ANQGSEA. CDR3 loop: CSVARAVGEQYF. Here the CDR3 DNA reads TGCAGCGTTGCGAGGGCAGTCGGGGAGCAGTACTTC.

This clone was seen a handful of times. V usage is TRBV9 and J usage is TRBJ2-5; maybe TRBD1 (5 bases). Germline CDR1 is SGDLS and CDR2 is YYNGEE. The CDR3 length is 12 residues. Trimming stripped 0 bases from V and 10 bases from J, with 10 bases between. Here the CDR3 DNA reads TGTGCCAGCAGCGTAGAAGACAGTAACCAGTACTTC. It is translated as CASSVEDSNQYF.

The chain links TRBV28 to TRBJ1-2, with D perhaps TRBD1 (6 bases). Germline CDR1 MDHEN, CDR2 SYDVKM. V lost 6 bases, J lost 2 bases, and 7 bases lay in between. The CDR3 contains 12 residues. CDR3 protein: CASRDRNYGYTF. DNA of the CDR3: TGTGCCAGCAGGGACAGAAACTATGGCTACACCTTC.

The chain uses TRBV7-8 and TRBJ1-3; D is ambiguous. Trimming took 4 bases from V and 0 from J, leaving 7 bases between them. CDR1 is SGHVS and CDR2 is FQNEAQ in the germline V gene. The CDR3 runs to 14 residues. CDR3 loop: CASSSRLSGNTIYF. The CDR3 DNA follows: TGTGCCAGCAGCTCCAGGCTCTCTGGAAACACCATATATTTT.

This clone was recorded a few times. The chain uses TRBV5-1 and TRBJ2-5; the match to TRBD1 covers 7 bases. V trimming: 4 bases; J trimming: 3 bases; junction bases outside the gene matches: 9. Per the germline V gene, CDR1 is SGHRS and CDR2 is YFSETQ. The CDR3 loop spans 15 amino acids. CDR3 coding DNA: TGCGCCAGCAGCACAGGACCCGGGACAGAAGAGACCCAGTACTTC. This gives the protein CASSTGPGTEETQYF.

The chain combines TRBV30 with TRBJ1-2; D is unresolved. Trimming cost V 0 bases and J 8 bases, with 10 bases left between them. Looked up from germline, CDR1 is GTSNPN and CDR2 is SVGIG (reference sequence). This CDR3 contains 12 residues. The CDR3 region is CAWSVPGEGYTF. DNA of the CDR3: TGTGCCTGGAGTGTCCCGGGTGAGGGCTACACCTTC.

The chain links TRBV9 to TRBJ2-3; 14 bases align to TRBD2. The length of the CDR3 is 19 residues. The V and J ends lost 2 bases and 2 bases, in that order; junction bases with no gene match: 10. CDR1 is SGDLS, CDR2 YYNGEE, per germline. CDR3 residues: CASSVRGGLAGGTTDTQYF. CDR3 DNA sequence: TGTGCCAGCAGCGTTCGGGGAGGACTAGCGGGGGGCACCACAGATACGCAGTATTTT.

The V gene is TRBV27, the J gene TRBJ2-1, with 9 bases that match TRBD2. V dropped 7 bases and J dropped 6; count of bases not matched to a gene: 7. The CDR3 is 14 residues long. Germline V CDR1 and CDR2: MNHEY, SMNVEV (reference sequence). CDR3 nucleotide sequence: TGTGCCAGCAATCCTCGGACTAGCGTCAATGAGCAGTTCTTC. Protein: CASNPRTSVNEQFF.